The 25 T cell receptor beta chains listed next were all sequenced from one sample in a study of blood T cell repertoires in COVID-19. The table came from immunoSEQ multiplex PCR; TCRdb's copy has only in-frame clones and leaves some out. This sample carries 300,000 to 400,000 clones, about 89% of them seen once, and the ten largest clones take roughly 5%. Material: PBMCs or T cells enriched from blood (not recorded which). The receptor set was obtained from a man in his sixties who had recovered from COVID-19.

This rearrangement joins TRBV4-2 to TRBJ2-5; 7 bases match TRBD2. The V segment lost 3 bases and the J segment 5 bases; nucleotides outside the gene matches: 3. CDR1 and CDR2 from the germline V gene are LGHNA and YNFKEQ. The CDR3 covers 13 residues. CDR3 bases: TGTGCCAGCAGCCAGCGGGAGCAGGAGACCCAGTACTTC. Protein: CASSQREQETQYF.

This chain connects TRBV15 to TRBJ2-7; 8 nucleotides line up with TRBD1. After removal of 0 bases from V and 9 bases from J, the junction contained 1 base not matched to a gene. Germline V gives CDR1 LNHNV, CDR2 YYDKDF (reference sequence). The CDR3 contains 12 residues. The CDR3 is CATSRDDRGQYF. The DNA of the CDR3 is TGTGCCACCAGCAGAGATGACAGGGGGCAGTACTTC.

This clone appeared once. DNA for the CDR3: TGTGCCAGCAGCCCTCGTACTATGGAGGGGCTAGGGAAGAACATTCAGTACTTC. This codes for CASSPRTMEGLGKNIQYF. The gene calls are TRBV3-1 (or the pseudogene TRBV3-2) and TRBJ2-4, with TRBD2 as a possible D gene (6 bases). The V end was cut by 4 bases, the J end by 7 bases, with 26 bases between. This CDR3 spans 18 amino acids. Germline CDR1 and CDR2: LGHDT and YNNKEL (reference sequence).

The rearrangement joins TRBV2 to TRBJ2-5; possible D gene TRBD1, 6 bases. The CDR3 has 14 amino acids. V shed 3 bases and J shed 6 bases, with 14 bases lying between them. Germline V gene data show CDR1 as SNHLY and CDR2 as FYNNEI. The CDR3 sequence is CASSDSTGGKTQYF. The CDR3 bases are TGTGCCAGCAGTGATTCGACAGGTGGGAAGACCCAGTACTTC.

The V gene is TRBV9, the J gene TRBJ2-3; 7 bases are shared with TRBD1. From germline, CDR1 is SGDLS and CDR2 YYNGEE. CDR3 length equals 16 residues. The V gene end was trimmed by 3 bases and the J gene end by 2 bases; junction bases not matched to a gene: 9. CDR3 in DNA: TGTGCCAGCAGCGAGCGACAGGGTCGAACCACAGATACGCAGTATTTT. Encoded protein: CASSERQGRTTDTQYF.

The chain links TRBV11-2 to TRBJ1-3; D gene ambiguous. The length of the CDR3 is 12 residues. Trimming took 8 bases from V and 4 from J, leaving 9 bases between them. Germline lookup yields CDR1 SGHAT and CDR2 FQNNGV. CDR3 DNA sequence: TGTGCCAGCGCGTCCCGCGGAAACACCATATATTTT. It specifies CASASRGNTIYF.

V and J are TRBV20-1 and TRBJ2-2; TRBD2 agrees at 10 bases. V lost 3 bases, J lost 4 bases, and 8 bases stayed unmatched. Germline V gene data show CDR1 as DFQATT and CDR2 as SNEGSKA (reference sequence). The CDR3 sequence is 16 residues long. In DNA form, the CDR3 reads TGCAGTGCTAGTAAAGCGGGAGGGGGGGGCACCGGGGAGCTGTTTTTT. Protein: CSASKAGGGGTGELFF.

This sequence joins TRBV3-1 (or the pseudogene TRBV3-2) and TRBJ1-6; TRBD1 matches 8 bases. The V and J ends lost 5 bases and 11 bases, in that order; junction bases with no gene match: 8. CDR1 is LGHDT, CDR2 YNNKEL, per germline (reference sequence). The CDR3 length is 14 residues. DNA of the CDR3: TGTGCCAGCAGCTTCCGACAGGGGAGTGCACCCCTCCACTTT. Protein product: CASSFRQGSAPLHF.

The CDR3 loop is CASSWGLRSYNEQFF. The CDR3 DNA reads as TGTGCCAGCAGTTGGGGACTCCGATCCTACAATGAGCAGTTCTTC. The J gene is TRBJ2-1, the V gene TRBV28; the D gene is possibly TRBD2 (6 bases). The germline V gene encodes CDR1 MDHEN and CDR2 SYDVKM. Trimming cost V 4 bases and J 1 base, with 11 bases left between them. This CDR3 contains 15 residues.

The rearrangement links TRBV7-6 to TRBJ2-7; TRBD2 aligns across 8 bases. The CDR3 length is 16 residues. Losses at the gene ends were 4 bases for V and 2 bases for J; bases not matched to a gene: 10. Germline V lookup: CDR1 SGHVS, CDR2 FNYEAQ. The CDR3: CASSWKTAGEPYEQYF. CDR3 DNA sequence: TGTGCCAGCAGCTGGAAGACAGCGGGAGAACCCTACGAGCAGTACTTC.

This clone was seen more than once but under ten times. V is TRBV7-2 and J is TRBJ2-3; D is possibly TRBD1 (5 bases). Per the germline V gene, CDR1 is SGHTA and CDR2 is FQGNSA. The CDR3 spans 18 residues. V lost 5 bases and J 0 bases, leaving 21 bases between the germline ends. DNA of the CDR3: TGTGCCAGCAGCCCAGATTGGGGCCTCTCCCCTAGCACAGATACGCAGTATTTT. Protein product: CASSPDWGLSPSTDTQYF. Supplemented by reference TRBV7-2 and TRBJ2-3, the full variable domain reads GAGVSQSPSNKVTEKGKDVELRCDPISGHTALYWYRQSLGQGLEFLIYFQGNSAPDKSGLPSDRFSAERTGGSVSTLTIQRTQQEDSAVYLCASSPDWGLSPSTDTQYFGPGTRLTVL.

The rearrangement links TRBV3-1 (or the pseudogene TRBV3-2) to TRBJ2-7, with 10 bases that match TRBD1. The CDR3 spans 13 residues. Germline values: CDR1 LGHDT, CDR2 YNNKEL (reference sequence). V shed 6 bases and J 4 bases; nucleotides not matched to a gene: 3. CDR3 in DNA: TGTGCCAGCAGTCGGACAGGGGGGTACGAGCAGTACTTC. Protein: CASSRTGGYEQYF.

The rearrangement links TRBV6-7 to TRBJ2-7; 7 bases map to TRBD2. TRBV6-7 is labeled an ORF, and its function is uncertain. The trim removed 6 bases at V and 7 bases at J, leaving 9 bases unmatched. CDR3 length: 13 residues. CDR3 protein: CASSPGTTGEQYF. The CDR3 nucleotides read TGTGCCAGCAGCCCCGGGACTACGGGAGAGCAGTACTTC.

V is TRBV18 and J is TRBJ1-5; D is possibly TRBD1 (6 bases). The V and J ends lost 4 bases and 1 base respectively, with 11 bases between them. The CDR3 contains 15 residues. Germline CDR1 is KGHSH and CDR2 is LQKENI. DNA for the CDR3: TGTGCCAGCTCACACTCACAGGGAAGCAATCAGCCCCAGCATTTT. It is translated as CASSHSQGSNQPQHF. The full variable domain, its missing parts supplied by reference TRBV18 and TRBJ1-5, is NAGVMQNPRHLVRRRGQEARLRCSPMKGHSHVYWYRQLPEEGLKFMVYLQKENIIDESGMPKERFSAEFPKEGPSILRIQQVVRGDSAAYFCASSHSQGSNQPQHFGDGTRLSIL.

The chain carries TRBV5-8 and TRBJ2-3, with TRBD2 matching 8 bases. V lost 1 base and J lost 0; bases outside the gene matches: 10. This CDR3 has 18 residues. Germline lookup yields CDR1 SGHTS and CDR2 YDEGEE. The CDR3 spells CASSLKRVAGFSTDTQYF. CDR3 bases: TGTGCCAGCAGCTTGAAAAGGGTAGCGGGATTCAGCACAGATACGCAGTATTTT.

This clone was observed a handful of times. V gene TRBV27 combines with J gene TRBJ2-5, with D possibly matching TRBD2 (5 bases). The CDR3 totals 15 residues. Trimming took off 2 bases at V and 4 bases at J, with 14 bases between the two ends. The germline CDR1 and CDR2 sequences are MNHEY and SMNVEV (reference sequence). CDR3 nucleotides: TGTGCCAGCAGTTTACTTGGGAGTGATAGAGAGACCCAGTACTTC. It is translated as CASSLLGSDRETQYF.

The chain links TRBV18 to TRBJ2-6, with D possibly TRBD2 on 6 matching bases. V was clipped by 6 bases and J by 0 bases, with 18 bases between them. CDR3 length equals 18 residues. In germline, CDR1 is KGHSH, CDR2 LQKENI. CDR3 amino acids: CASSPLPEGFSGANVLTF. As DNA, the CDR3 is TGTGCCAGCTCGCCCCTTCCGGAGGGGTTCTCTGGGGCCAACGTCCTGACTTTC.

The rearrangement links TRBV24-1 to TRBJ1-2, with D possibly being TRBD1 (5 bases). The CDR3 consists of 12 residues. V gave up 6 bases and J gave up 5 bases, with 9 bases separating them. Germline V gives CDR1 KGHDR, CDR2 SFDVKD. This chain's CDR3 is CATSSTEYGYTF. DNA of the CDR3: TGTGCCACCAGTTCGACAGAGTATGGCTACACCTTC.

This clone appeared a few times. The chain has TRBV7-8 and TRBJ1-6; TRBD1 matches 7 bases. Germline trimming cut 5 bases from V and 7 bases from J; bases unmatched to any gene: 11. The CDR3 is made up of 16 amino acids. Germline V gene sequence: CDR1 SGHVS, CDR2 FQNEAQ. The CDR3 DNA follows: TGTGCCAGCAGCATCAGCAACAGGGGTTTGAATTCACCCCTCCACTTT. This translates into CASSISNRGLNSPLHF.

Only a few counts were recorded for this clone. The chain uses TRBV25-1 and TRBJ1-6; D is possibly TRBD1 (6 bases). CDR3 length: 14 residues. Trimming pared 5 bases from V and 10 bases from J, leaving 15 bases between. Germline CDR1 is MGHDK and CDR2 is SYGVNS. Here the CDR3 reads CASSIRDNDSPLHF. CDR3 coding DNA: TGTGCCAGCAGTATCCGGGACAACGACTCACCCCTCCACTTT.

V is TRBV7-2 and J is TRBJ2-1; 8 nucleotides agree with TRBD1. Looked up from germline, CDR1 is SGHTA and CDR2 is FQGNSA. This CDR3 contains 16 residues. Trimming removed 4 bases from V and 0 bases from J; junction bases left unmatched: 5. CDR3 DNA: TGTGCCAGCAGCTCCCGGGACAGGAGCTCCTACAATGAGCAGTTCTTC. Protein: CASSSRDRSSYNEQFF.

The rearrangement uses TRBV7-9 and TRBJ1-1, with 7 bases lining up with TRBD1. The V and J ends lost 7 bases and 1 base, in that order; junction bases with no gene match: 6. Germline loops: CDR1 SEHNR, CDR2 FQNEAQ (reference sequence). This CDR3 is built from 14 residues. The CDR3: CASKQDRSNTEAFF. The DNA for the CDR3 is TGTGCCAGCAAGCAGGACAGGTCGAACACTGAAGCTTTCTTT.

The chain uses TRBV7-2 and TRBJ1-5; 9 positions agree with TRBD1. There are 17 residues in the CDR3. Germline CDR1 SGHTA, CDR2 FQGNSA. Unmatched junction bases numbered 4, after V lost 1 base and J lost 0 bases. Here the CDR3 reads CASSLGTGAISNQPQHF. CDR3 bases: TGTGCCAGCAGCTTAGGGACAGGGGCGATTAGCAATCAGCCCCAGCATTTT. Combining the CDR3 with reference TRBV7-2 and TRBJ1-5 gives the whole variable domain GAGVSQSPSNKVTEKGKDVELRCDPISGHTALYWYRQSLGQGLEFLIYFQGNSAPDKSGLPSDRFSAERTGGSVSTLTIQRTQQEDSAVYLCASSLGTGAISNQPQHFGDGTRLSIL.

V and J are TRBV5-4 and TRBJ1-5; possibly TRBD1 for D (6 bases). This CDR3 has 15 residues. The ends were cut back, 5 bases at V and 3 bases at J, with 15 bases in the middle. Germline loops: CDR1 SGHNT, CDR2 YYREEE (reference sequence). The CDR3 region has the DNA TGTGCCAGCAGTTGGGACACGAGAGACAATCAGCCCCAGCATTTT. It codes for CASSWDTRDNQPQHF.

This clone appeared a few times. The chain is built from TRBV5-4 and TRBJ2-2; 10 nucleotides align to TRBD2. With V trimmed by 4 bases and J by 1 base, 4 bases remained unmatched. CDR3 size: 16 residues. Germline-derived CDR1 and CDR2 are SGHNT and YYREEE (reference sequence). The CDR3 loop reads CASSSIAGGNTGELFF. The CDR3 DNA sequence: TGTGCCAGCAGCAGTATAGCGGGAGGGAACACCGGGGAGCTGTTTTTT.